This TCR beta chain stems from a study of T cells after yellow fever vaccination. V was clipped by 6 bases and J by 0 bases; unmatched bases: 11. Germline V CDR1 and CDR2: SGHAT, FQDESV (reference sequence). CDR3 length equals 19 residues. TCRdb re-called the 5' RACE reads with MiXCR, one entry per CDR3 protein. The sample has some 500,000 distinct CDR3 sequences, about 13% seen once; the top ten hold over 12%. Material: PBMCs, obtained on the day of the yellow fever booster vaccination. The TCR was taken from a man aged 25-40 years who received the YFV17D yellow fever vaccine. V usage is TRBV11-1 and J usage is TRBJ2-4; 13 bases map to TRBD2. CDR3 sequence reads: CASSRLAGGGVIAKNIQYF. CDR3 bases: TGTGCCAGCAGTCGACTAGCGGGAGGCGGAGTAATAGCCAAAAACATTCAGTACTTC.